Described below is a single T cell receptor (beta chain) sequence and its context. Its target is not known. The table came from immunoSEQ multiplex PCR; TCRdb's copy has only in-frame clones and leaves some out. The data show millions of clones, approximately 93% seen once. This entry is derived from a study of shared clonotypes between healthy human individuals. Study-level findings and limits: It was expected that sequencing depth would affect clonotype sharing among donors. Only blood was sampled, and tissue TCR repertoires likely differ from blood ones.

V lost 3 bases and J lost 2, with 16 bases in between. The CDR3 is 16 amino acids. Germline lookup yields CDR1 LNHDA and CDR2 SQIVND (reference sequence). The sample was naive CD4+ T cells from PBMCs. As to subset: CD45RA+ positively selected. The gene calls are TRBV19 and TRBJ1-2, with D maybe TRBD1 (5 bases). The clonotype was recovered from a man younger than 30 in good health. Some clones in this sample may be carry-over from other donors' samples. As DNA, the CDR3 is TGTGCCAGTAGTATGGTGGAAGGGGCAGGGAACTATGGCTACACCTTC. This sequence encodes CASSMVEGAGNYGYTF.